Reported below is one T cell receptor beta chain. In this sample, this clonotype turned up many times. Its cognate antigen has yet to be identified. Nothing much larger sits one base from this clone, and base qualities are not available. Stable Graves' hyperthyroidism was defined as the absence of progression to ophthalmopathy over 18 months of follow-up. Hyperthyroidism patients were aged 18 to 65 years and newly diagnosed, with disease duration of less than 2 months. Any patient with an uncontrolled infection, another autoimmune disease, pregnancy or lactation was excluded. Diagnoses relied on clinical symptoms, serum thyroxine and TRAb, thyroid ultrasound and orbital computed tomography. PBMCs were isolated from 10 ml of fresh peripheral blood by Ficoll-Paque density gradient centrifugation. Trizol reagent was used to extract total RNA, and RNA quality was then checked on an Agilent 2100 Bioanalyzer.

The TCR beta CDR3 regions were amplified from the RNA transcripts. The TCR CDR3 was subjected to a first round of RT-PCR using the HTBI primer set and the Qiagen OneStep RT-PCR kit. Libraries were constructed in a second round of multiplex PCR, after which size selection and purification were carried out. The libraries were sequenced on an Illumina HiSeq2000 using paired-end 100 bp reads. Concerning the study's data processing: SOAPnuke was used to process the raw data, removing reads that contained adapters or uncalled bases, had a mean Phred below 15, or lacked an exact match to the constant primer or identifier. COPE v1.2.5 was used to merge the high-quality paired reads, and each unique nucleotide sequence was defined as a clonotype. MiTCR v1.1 was used to align the clonotypes against IMGT TRBV, TRBD and TRBJ reference segments. Analysis was restricted to V-J combinations with a frequency above 0.0001, which covered roughly 99% of repertoires. The TCS score was defined as the ratio of F50 (clonal expansion) to E x V (chaos), calculated using BLOSUM62-based TCRdist between CDR3 peptides within each V-J. Welch's t-statistics and random forest reduced fewer than 550 V-J features to 10 to 15, which were used in a naive Bayes classifier (R e1071). The public reads were reprocessed in TCRdb via fastp at Q25 and MiXCR, keeping in-frame beta chains. Each entry merges the rows of one CDR3 protein and shows their most common DNA and genes. The V and J calls shown here were made by TCRdb, not taken from the authors' results. The sample yields 350,000 to 400,000 distinct CDR3 sequences; about 15% were counted once. In total, the top ten clones hold around a third of the sample.

The data were taken from a study of T cells in Graves' hyperthyroidism and ophthalmopathy (dated by TCRdb to the late 2010s). At the level of the whole study: Peripheral blood samples were taken at the time of initial diagnosis, prior to any treatment. To identify TCR V-J signatures that set the groups apart, the researchers used a discovery cohort of 100 patients, made up of 40 to 45 with Graves' ophthalmopathy and 57 with stable Graves' hyperthyroidism. Prospective prediction of ophthalmopathy was tested in an independent validation cohort consisting of 18 to 20 hyperthyroidism patients and 15 to 17 patients who later progressed to ophthalmopathy. For training and testing, the 100 or so patients in the discovery cohort were randomly divided in a 7:3 ratio. The study also compared thyroid tissue and blood T-cell repertoires from about six Graves' hyperthyroidism patients. Once sampling was done, hyperthyroidism patients were given methimazole at a starting dose of 30 mg daily, whereas ophthalmopathy patients were given high-dose intravenous methylprednisolone. The paper describes TCR Vbeta CDR3 sequencing of fewer than 150 peripheral blood samples, made up of about 40 ophthalmopathy patients, 70 to 75 hyperthyroidism patients and around 17 progressor patients.

Paper-wide results and their limitations: Most expanded thyroid clonotypes (frequency above 0.001) were also detected in blood, a finding suggesting that blood repertoires may reflect thyroid immune responses. During validation, the model predicted progression to ophthalmopathy a median of around six months ahead of onset, with just under 71% sensitivity and around 72% specificity. No statistical method was used to fix the sample size in advance, and group allocation was not hidden from the investigators. A 13 V-J signature model separated ophthalmopathy from stable hyperthyroidism, with around 90% sensitivity and 81.08% specificity in cross-validation and 80%/75% in testing.

The germline V gene encodes CDR1 DFQATT and CDR2 SNEGSKA (reference sequence). CDR3 length: 17 amino acids, cysteine to phenylalanine. Here the CDR3 DNA is all that survives: 51 bases in frame from base 1. V loses 2 bases of germline sequence and J loses 6 bases, and the interval between the two ends is 26 bases. The V and J genes are TRBV20-1 and TRBJ2-7, and TRBD2 may be the D gene, going by 5 matching bases. The sample was blood. This clonotype was obtained from a woman in her 30s with Graves' hyperthyroidism. The bases are TGCAGTGCTAGAAGGGTCCGGAACCGGGGTGTCTTGTTCGAGCAGTACTTC. Translated, it gives CSARRVRNRGVLFEQYF.